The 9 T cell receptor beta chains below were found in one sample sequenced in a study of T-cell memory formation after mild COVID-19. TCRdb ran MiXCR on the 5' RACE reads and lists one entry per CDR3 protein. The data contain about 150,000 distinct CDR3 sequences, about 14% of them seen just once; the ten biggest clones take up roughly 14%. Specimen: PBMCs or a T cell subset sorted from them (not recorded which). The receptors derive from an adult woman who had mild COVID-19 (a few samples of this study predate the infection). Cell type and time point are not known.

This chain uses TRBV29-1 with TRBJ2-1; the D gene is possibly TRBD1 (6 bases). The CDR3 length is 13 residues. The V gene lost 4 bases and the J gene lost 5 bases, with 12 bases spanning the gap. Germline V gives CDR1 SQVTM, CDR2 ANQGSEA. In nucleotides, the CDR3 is TGCAGCGTTGCCGGGACAACCAACAATGAGCAGTTCTTC. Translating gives CSVAGTTNNEQFF.

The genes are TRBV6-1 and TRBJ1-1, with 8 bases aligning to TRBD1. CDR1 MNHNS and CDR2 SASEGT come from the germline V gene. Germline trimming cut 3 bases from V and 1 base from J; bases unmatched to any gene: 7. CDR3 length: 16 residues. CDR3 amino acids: CASSDRTGTGNTEAFF. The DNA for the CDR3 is TGTGCCAGCAGTGATAGAACCGGGACAGGGAACACTGAAGCTTTCTTT.

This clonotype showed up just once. CDR3 amino acids: CASRVGDEAFF. The CDR3 DNA is TGTGCCAGCAGGGTTGGGGATGAAGCTTTCTTT. The rearrangement uses TRBV5-6 and TRBJ1-1; the D is unclear. Deletions cut 5 bases from V and 7 bases from J, with 9 bases between. There are 11 residues in the CDR3. Germline loops: CDR1 SGHDT, CDR2 YYEEEE. Drawing the rest from reference TRBV5-6 and TRBJ1-1, the complete variable domain is DAGVTQSPTHLIKTRGQQVTLRCSPKSGHDTVSWYQQALGQGPQFIFQYYEEEERQRGNFPDRFSGHQFPNYSSELNVNALLLGDSALYLCASRVGDEAFFGQGTRLTVV.

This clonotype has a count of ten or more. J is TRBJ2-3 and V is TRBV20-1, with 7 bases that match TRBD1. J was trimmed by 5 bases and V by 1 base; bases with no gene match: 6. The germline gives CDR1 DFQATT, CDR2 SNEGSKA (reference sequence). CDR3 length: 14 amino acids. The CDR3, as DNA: TGCAGTGCTAGAGCGAGGGGGCGGATAGATACGCAGTATTTT. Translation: CSARARGRIDTQYF.

This CDR3 is CASSLLPRISAGELFF. For the CDR3, the DNA is TGTGCCAGCAGCTTATTACCCAGGATTAGCGCCGGGGAGCTGTTTTTT. The V gene is TRBV7-8, the J gene TRBJ2-2; the D gene is possibly TRBD2 (5 bases). Germline CDR1 reads SGHVS; CDR2 reads FQNEAQ. Trimming pared 2 bases from V and 6 bases from J, leaving 16 bases between. This CDR3 contains 16 residues.

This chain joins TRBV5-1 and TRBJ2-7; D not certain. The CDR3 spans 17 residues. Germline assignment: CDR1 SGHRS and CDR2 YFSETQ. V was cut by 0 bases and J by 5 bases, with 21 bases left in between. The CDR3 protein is CASSLANWERRLDEQYF. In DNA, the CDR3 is TGCGCCAGCAGCTTGGCCAATTGGGAAAGGCGATTGGACGAGCAGTACTTC.

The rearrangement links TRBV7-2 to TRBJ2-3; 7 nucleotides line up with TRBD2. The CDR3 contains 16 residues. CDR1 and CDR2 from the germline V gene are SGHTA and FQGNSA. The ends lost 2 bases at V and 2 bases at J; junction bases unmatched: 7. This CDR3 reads CASSLFGGINTDTQYF. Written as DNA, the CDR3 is TGTGCCAGCAGCTTATTCGGGGGGATAAACACAGATACGCAGTATTTT.

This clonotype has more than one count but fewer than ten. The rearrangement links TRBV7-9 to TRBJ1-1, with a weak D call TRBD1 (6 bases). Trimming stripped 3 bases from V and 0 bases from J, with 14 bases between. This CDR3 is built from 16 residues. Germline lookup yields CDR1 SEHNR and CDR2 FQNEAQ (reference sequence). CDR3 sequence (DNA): TGTGCCAGCAGCTTGGGTCTGACAGGTTTGAACACTGAAGCTTTCTTT. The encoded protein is CASSLGLTGLNTEAFF.

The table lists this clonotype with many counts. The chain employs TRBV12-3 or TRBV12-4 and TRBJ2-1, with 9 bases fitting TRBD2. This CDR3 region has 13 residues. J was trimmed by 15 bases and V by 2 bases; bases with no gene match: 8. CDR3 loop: CASSLLAGALGFF. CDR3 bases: TGTGCCAGCAGTTTATTAGCGGGGGCGCTAGGGTTCTTC.